Listed below are T cell receptor beta chains from one sample, sequenced in a study of shared clonotypes between healthy human individuals. Profiling relied on immunoSEQ multiplex PCR, and the TCRdb table lists in-frame clones only, not all of them. The sample has over 2,000,000 clones, roughly 93% seen once. The sequenced sample consisted of naive CD8+ T cells from PBMCs. These receptor sequences come from a man between 18 and 29 years old in good health. Some clones in this sample may be carry-over from other donors' samples. Each CDR3 is given with its conserved first and last residue. D genes are given only for firm matches. Clone size is not always given. Where it is, it says once, few, many or a class for expanded clones.

V gene,J gene,clone size,D gene,CDR3 protein,CDR3 DNA
TRBV11-2,TRBJ2-3,NA,NA,CASSLAYSSGDTQYF,TGTGCCAGCAGCTTAGCCTATTCCTCTGGAGATACGCAGTATTTT
TRBV27,TRBJ2-7,NA,TRBD2,CALLRGDGKQYF,TGTGCCCTTCTCCGGGGGGATGGGAAGCAGTACTTC
TRBV10-3,TRBJ2-7,NA,TRBD2,CAISDRLAGRGSYEQYF,TGTGCCATCAGTGACCGATTAGCGGGAAGGGGGTCCTACGAGCAGTACTTC
TRBV27,TRBJ1-1,NA,TRBD1,CASSLSRGRNTEAFF,TGTGCCAGCAGTTTAAGCAGGGGGAGGAACACTGAAGCTTTCTTT
TRBV29-1,TRBJ2-2,NA,NA,CSVEVAGAGRVGELFF,TGCAGCGTTGAAGTAGCAGGTGCGGGCAGGGTGGGAGAGCTGTTTTTT
TRBV23-1,TRBJ1-4,few,NA,CASMYSEKLFF,TGCGCCAGCATGTACAGCGAAAAACTGTTTTTT
TRBV27,TRBJ2-7,NA,NA,CASSLGTGVTHEQYF,TGTGCCAGCAGTTTAGGGACGGGAGTCACCCACGAGCAGTACTTC
TRBV5-6,TRBJ1-1,NA,TRBD1,CASSLGTGALPRGAFF,TGTGCCAGCAGCTTGGGGACAGGGGCCCTCCCTCGAGGAGCTTTCTTT
TRBV7-8,TRBJ2-5,NA,TRBD1,CASSFGDRVRETQYF,TGTGCCAGCAGCTTCGGGGACAGGGTTAGAGAGACCCAGTACTTC
TRBV9,TRBJ2-7,NA,NA,CASSTSLQLGQGYEQYF,TGTGCCAGCAGCACGAGCCTCCAGTTGGGCCAGGGCTACGAGCAGTACTTC
TRBV10-3,TRBJ1-1,NA,NA,CAIREGGTEAFF,TGTGCCATCAGGGAAGGGGGCACTGAAGCTTTCTTT
TRBV10-3,TRBJ2-5,NA,TRBD2,CAIRAGTSGEETQYF,TGTGCCATCAGAGCAGGGACTAGCGGGGAAGAGACCCAGTACTTC
TRBV2,TRBJ1-2,NA,NA,CASSGGGNYGYTF,TGTGCCAGCAGTGGGGGGGGAAACTATGGCTACACCTTC